This T cell receptor (beta chain) was sequenced during a study of T cell responses to AZD1222 COVID-19 vaccine. General study results and limits: Spike-specific TCR breadth and depth rose after two AZD1222 doses.

As concerns this clone: Antigen: not known.

Here immunoSEQ multiplex PCR was the method, and the copy in TCRdb shows in-frame clones only, minus some. The table lists 90,000 to 150,000 clones, around 90% of them singletons. This TCR was recovered from an adult in good health. This sample comprised peripheral blood, obtained on day 0 of AZD1222 vaccination.

The CDR3 loop is CASSYTLAYGYTF. The DNA for the CDR3 is TGTGCCAGCAGTTACACATTAGCCTATGGCTACACCTTC. The J gene is TRBJ1-2, the V gene TRBV6-5; no clear D. The CDR3 has 13 residues. V lost 2 bases and J 4 bases, leaving 8 bases between the germline ends. CDR1 and CDR2 from the germline V gene are MNHEY and SVGAGI.